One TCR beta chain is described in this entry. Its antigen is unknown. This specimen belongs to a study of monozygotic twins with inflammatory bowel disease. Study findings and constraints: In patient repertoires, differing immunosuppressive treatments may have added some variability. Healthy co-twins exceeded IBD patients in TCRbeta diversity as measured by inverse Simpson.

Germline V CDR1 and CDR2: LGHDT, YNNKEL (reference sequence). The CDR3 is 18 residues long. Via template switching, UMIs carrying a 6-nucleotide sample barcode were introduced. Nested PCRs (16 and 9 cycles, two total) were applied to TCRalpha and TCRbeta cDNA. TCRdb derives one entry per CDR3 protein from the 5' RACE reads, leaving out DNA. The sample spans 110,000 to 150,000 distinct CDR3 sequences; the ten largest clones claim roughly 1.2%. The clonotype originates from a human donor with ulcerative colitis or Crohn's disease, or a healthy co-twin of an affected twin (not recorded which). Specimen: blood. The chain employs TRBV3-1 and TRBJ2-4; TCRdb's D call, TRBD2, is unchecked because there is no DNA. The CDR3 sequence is CASSQDIAGGPAKNIQYF. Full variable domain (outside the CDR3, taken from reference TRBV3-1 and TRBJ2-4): DTAVSQTPKYLVTQMGNDKSIKCEQNLGHDTMYWYKQDSKKFLKIMFSYNNKELIINETVPNRFSPKSPDKAHLNLHINSLELGDSAVYFCASSQDIAGGPAKNIQYFGAGTRLSVL.